These T cell receptor beta chains were read from a single sample in a study of T cell changes during pregnancy in multiple sclerosis. Libraries were prepared by immunoSEQ multiplex PCR; TCRdb keeps only in-frame clonotypes and omits some of them. Of over 70,000 clones listed, 85% to 95% are singletons. The sample was peripheral blood, taken in the first trimester of pregnancy. Receptors were obtained from a female donor with multiple sclerosis, enrolled in a pregnancy study. The CDR3 runs from the conserved cysteine through the conserved F or W. The order of the fields is V gene, D gene, clone size, J gene, CDR3 DNA, CDR3 protein. D genes are given only for firm matches. Expanded clones are given a class, and other clones once, few, many or no size at all.

TRBV27,.,.,TRBJ1-2,TGTGCCAGCAGTTTAGTCAGTGGGAGGCCCGAGGGCTACACCTTC,CASSLVSGRPEGYTF
TRBV11-2,.,.,TRBJ1-4,TGTGCCAGCAGCTTGGCAGGGAGGTATGATGAAAAACTGTTTTTT,CASSLAGRYDEKLFF
TRBV27,TRBD2,once,TRBJ2-2,TGTGCCAGCAGATGGGGACTAGCCTACACCGGGGAGCTGTTTTTT,CASRWGLAYTGELFF
TRBV4-1,TRBD2,.,TRBJ2-7,TGCGCCAGCAGCCCTCGGGGGGGACCCTACGAGCAGTACTTC,CASSPRGGPYEQYF
TRBV27,TRBD1,.,TRBJ1-6,TGTGCCAGCAGGTCCATGAGGGGGCGGGATTCACCCCTCCACTTT,CASRSMRGRDSPLHF
TRBV7-9,TRBD1,.,TRBJ2-7,TGTGCCAGCAGCGCGACAGGGGGTCGACTCGAGCAGTACTTC,CASSATGGRLEQYF
TRBV6-6,TRBD2,.,TRBJ2-2,TGTGCCAGCAGTTACTCGGGGGGGACCGCCGGGGAGCTGTTTTTT,CASSYSGGTAGELFF
TRBV5-1,TRBD2,.,TRBJ2-1,TGCGCCAGCAGCCCGGGGACTAGCGGGGTCTGGAGCTCCTACAATGAGCAGTTCTTC,CASSPGTSGVWSSYNEQFF
TRBV19,.,.,TRBJ1-4,TGTGCCAGTAGTACCACCCCGGGAGGGATTCGTGAAAAACTGTTTTTT,CASSTTPGGIREKLFF
TRBV9,.,.,TRBJ2-5,TGTGCCAGCAGCGTAGGAGCAACGTTCCAAGAGACCCAGTACTTC,CASSVGATFQETQYF
TRBV19,TRBD1,.,TRBJ1-5,TGTGCCAGTAGTCCCTGGACAGGGCCGGGGAATCAGCCCCAGCATTTT,CASSPWTGPGNQPQHF